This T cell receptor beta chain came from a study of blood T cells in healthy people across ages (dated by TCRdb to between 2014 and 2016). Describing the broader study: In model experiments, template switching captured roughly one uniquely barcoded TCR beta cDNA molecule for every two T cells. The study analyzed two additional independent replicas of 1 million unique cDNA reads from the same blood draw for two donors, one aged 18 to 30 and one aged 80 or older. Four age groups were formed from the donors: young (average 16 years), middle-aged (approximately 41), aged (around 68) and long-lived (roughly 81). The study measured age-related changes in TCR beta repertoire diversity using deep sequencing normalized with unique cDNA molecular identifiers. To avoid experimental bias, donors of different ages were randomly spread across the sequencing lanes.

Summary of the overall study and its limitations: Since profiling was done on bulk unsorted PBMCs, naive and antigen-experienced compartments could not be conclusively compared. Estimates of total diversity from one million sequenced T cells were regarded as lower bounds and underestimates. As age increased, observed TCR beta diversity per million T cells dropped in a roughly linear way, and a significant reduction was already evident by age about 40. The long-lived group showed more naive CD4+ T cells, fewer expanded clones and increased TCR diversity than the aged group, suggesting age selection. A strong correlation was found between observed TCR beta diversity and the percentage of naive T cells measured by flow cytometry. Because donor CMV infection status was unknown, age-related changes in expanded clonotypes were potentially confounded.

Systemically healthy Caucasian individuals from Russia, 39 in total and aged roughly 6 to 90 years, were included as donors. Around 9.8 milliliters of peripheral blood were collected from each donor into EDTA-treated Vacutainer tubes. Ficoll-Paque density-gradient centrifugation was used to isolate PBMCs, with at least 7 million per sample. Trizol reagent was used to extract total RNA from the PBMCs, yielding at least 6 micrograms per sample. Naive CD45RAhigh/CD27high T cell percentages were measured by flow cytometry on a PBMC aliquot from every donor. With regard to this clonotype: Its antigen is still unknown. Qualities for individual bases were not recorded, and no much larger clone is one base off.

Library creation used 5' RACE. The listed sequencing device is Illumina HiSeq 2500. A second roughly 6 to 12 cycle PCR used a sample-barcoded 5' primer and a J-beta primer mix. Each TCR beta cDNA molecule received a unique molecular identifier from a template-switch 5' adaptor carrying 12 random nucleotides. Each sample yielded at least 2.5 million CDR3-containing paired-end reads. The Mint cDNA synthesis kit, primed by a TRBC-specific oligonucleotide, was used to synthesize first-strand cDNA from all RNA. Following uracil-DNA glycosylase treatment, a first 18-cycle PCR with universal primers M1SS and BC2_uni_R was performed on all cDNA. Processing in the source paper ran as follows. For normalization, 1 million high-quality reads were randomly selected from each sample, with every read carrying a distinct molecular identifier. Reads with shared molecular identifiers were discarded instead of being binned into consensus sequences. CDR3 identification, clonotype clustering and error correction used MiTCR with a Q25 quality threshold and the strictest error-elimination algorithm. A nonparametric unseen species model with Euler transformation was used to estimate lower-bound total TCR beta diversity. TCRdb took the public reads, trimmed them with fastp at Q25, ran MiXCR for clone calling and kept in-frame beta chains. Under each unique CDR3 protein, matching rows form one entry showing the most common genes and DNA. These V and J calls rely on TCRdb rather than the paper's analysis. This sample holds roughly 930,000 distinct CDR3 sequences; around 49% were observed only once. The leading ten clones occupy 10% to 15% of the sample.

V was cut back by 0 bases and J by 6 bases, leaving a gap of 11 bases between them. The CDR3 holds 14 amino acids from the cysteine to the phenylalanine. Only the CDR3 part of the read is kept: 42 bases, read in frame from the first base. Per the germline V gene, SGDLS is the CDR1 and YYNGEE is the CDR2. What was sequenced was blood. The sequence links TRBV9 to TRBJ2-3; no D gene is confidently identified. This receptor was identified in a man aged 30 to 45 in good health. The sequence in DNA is TGTGCCAGCAGCGTAGTAAGCAGCTCTGATACGCAGTATTTT. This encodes CASSVVSSSDTQYF. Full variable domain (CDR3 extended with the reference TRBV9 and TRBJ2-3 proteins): DSGVTQTPKHLITATGQRVTLRCSPRSGDLSVYWYQQSLDQGLQFLIQYYNGEERAKGNILERFSAQQFPDLHSELNLSSLELGDSALYFCASSVVSSSDTQYFGPGTRLTVL.